Following are 8 T cell receptor beta chains from one sample sequenced in a study of shared clonotypes between healthy human individuals (dated by TCRdb to 2018 to 2021). Libraries were built with the immunoSEQ multiplex PCR assay. The table was pulled from immuneACCESS by TCRdb, which kept in-frame rearrangements only. Such tables lose some clones; where checked, under half of the loss comes from unresolved V genes, and the rest has no known cause. This sample has 300,000 to 350,000 clones in its table, and 70% to 75% of those were observed once. The top ten clones comprise more than 9% of the sample. The sequenced sample was memory CD4+ T cells sorted from blood. In light of the paper, this sample's cell subset or site label describes: CD45RA-negative fraction. These receptor sequences come from a man younger than 45 in good health.

The J gene is TRBJ2-1, the V gene TRBV29-1, with D uncertain. Trimming stripped 5 bases from V and 10 bases from J, with 18 bases between. Germline CDR1 reads SQVTM; CDR2 reads ANQGSEA. The CDR3 loop spans 13 amino acids. The CDR3: CSVYRPNPKEQFF. The CDR3 bases are TGCAGCGTTTACCGGCCAAACCCCAAAGAGCAGTTCTTC.

J is TRBJ2-2 and V is TRBV2; a weak D match, TRBD2 (6 bases). Germline values: CDR1 SNHLY, CDR2 FYNNEI. V lost 8 bases and J 1 base, leaving 17 bases between the germline ends. The length of the CDR3 is 16 residues. In nucleotides, the CDR3 is TGTGCCAGCTCCACCGGGACTTTCCTGAACACCGGGGAGCTGTTTTTT. This sequence encodes CASSTGTFLNTGELFF.

The chain links TRBV18 to TRBJ1-4, with a tentative D call TRBD1 (5 bases). Germline CDR1 is KGHSH and CDR2 is LQKENI. The CDR3 contains 15 residues. V gave up 2 bases and J gave up 12 bases, with 19 bases separating them. CDR3 loop: CASSPSGTAIGELFF. CDR3 DNA: TGTGCCAGCTCACCATCTGGGACTGCGATAGGAGAACTGTTTTTT.

The chain has TRBV7-2 and TRBJ2-5, with TRBD2 identical over 7 bases. This CDR3 contains 16 residues. Germline CDR1 reads SGHTA; CDR2 reads FQGNSA. V was clipped by 5 bases and J by 6 bases; unmatched bases: 15. CDR3: CASSLGVAGVGKTQYF. As DNA, the CDR3 is TGTGCCAGCAGCCTCGGGGTCGCGGGAGTTGGGAAGACCCAGTACTTC.

This chain uses TRBV28 with TRBJ2-1, with 10 bases matching TRBD2. CDR1 is MDHEN and CDR2 is SYDVKM in the germline V gene. The CDR3 consists of 20 residues. The trim removed 7 bases at V and 0 bases at J, leaving 18 bases unmatched. This CDR3 reads CASTDGTSGMIPSSYNEQFF. The CDR3 nucleotides read TGTGCCAGCACCGATGGAACTAGCGGGATGATCCCTAGCTCCTACAATGAGCAGTTCTTC.

This clone was seen a few times. CDR3 residues: CAWMGRPGNTIYF. In DNA, the CDR3 is TGTGCCTGGATGGGCAGGCCTGGAAACACCATATATTTT. V and J are TRBV30 and TRBJ1-3; D call uncertain. The CDR3 loop spans 13 amino acids. The V gene's germline CDR1 is GTSNPN and CDR2 SVGIG (reference sequence). V was clipped by 4 bases and J by 2 bases, with 9 bases between them.

Note on this clone: This likely traces to a read error, being one base from a far larger clone. In the same sample, other DNA sequences code for this CDR3. V usage is TRBV7-3 and J usage is TRBJ2-1; perhaps TRBD1 as D (6 bases). With 9 bases removed from V and 8 bases from J, the gap between germline ends came to 14 bases. The CDR3 runs 12 residues. The germline gives CDR1 SGHTA, CDR2 FQGTGA. DNA for the CDR3: TGTGCCAGTAGCCCACAGGGCTATGAGCAGTTCTTC. This codes for CASSPQGYEQFF.

This clone was seen just once. At one boundary the junction diverges from the germline segment, which might be a read error. The chain is built from TRBV29-1 and TRBJ2-5; the match to TRBD1 covers 8 bases. The CDR3 contains 13 residues. The germline CDR1 and CDR2 sequences are SQVTM and ANQGSEA. The CDR3 region is CSVEDRGKETQYF. CDR3 DNA sequence: TGCAGCGTAGAAGACAGGGGAAAAGAGACCCAGTACTTC.